This T cell receptor (beta chain) emerged from a study of cytomegalovirus exposure and HLA in healthy donors. The PCR employed 60 Vbeta primers together with 13 Jbeta primers. Authors' data handling: Among the unique TCR beta chains that a later analysis counted, around 72 million in all, 9.5 million to 11 million were shared. Using immunoSEQ multiplex PCR, the repertoire was profiled, and TCRdb retains in-frame clones only, with some absent. The V and J calls and clone size are taken from that table; D and trimming were inferred from the DNA. The table has about 140,000 clones, 61% seen once. Trimming removed 6 bases from V and 4 bases from J; junction bases left unmatched: 11. Germline CDR1 reads SGHTA; CDR2 reads FQGNSA. CDR3 length: 16 residues. Study-wide results and limits: In vitro assays verified that three CMV-associated chains recognized CMV antigens specifically.

About this clone itself: Its antigen is currently unknown.

The sequenced material came from PBMCs. This sequence was found in a male donor in good health and CMV-seronegative. J is TRBJ2-7 and V is TRBV7-2, with TRBD2 identical over 11 bases. CDR3 in amino acids: CASRYTLASGGYEQYF. DNA of the CDR3: TGTGCCAGCAGATATACTCTGGCTAGCGGGGGGTACGAGCAGTACTTC.